The present TCR beta chain was sequenced within a study of cytomegalovirus exposure and HLA in healthy donors. Overall study: It was reported in a later analysis that the 95 to 150 validation repertoires used the same platform as the roughly 670 first-cohort repertoires.

Some clones are missing from TCRdb's copy, which holds only in-frame ones; the method was immunoSEQ multiplex PCR. The profile shows about 360,000 clones, around 86% of them singletons. Of note for this clone: The antigen is not known.

Study results and caveats: The authors enumerated 164 TCR beta chains as linked to cytomegalovirus. In vitro data verified three CMV-associated chains as specific for CMV antigens.

Trimming took off 0 bases at V and 8 bases at J, with 10 bases between the two ends. Germline lookup yields CDR1 SEHNR and CDR2 FQNEAQ (reference sequence). This CDR3 comprises 14 residues. This receptor was obtained from a woman younger than 35 in good health and CMV-seronegative. The sample comprised PBMCs. The J gene is TRBJ1-4, the V gene TRBV7-9, with D possibly being TRBD1 (5 bases). CDR3 in DNA: TGTGCCAGCAGCTTAGCAGGGGAAGAAGAAAAACTGTTTTTT. Translated, it gives CASSLAGEEEKLFF.